The 23 T cell receptor beta chains below come from one sample, sequenced in a study of blood T cell repertoires in COVID-19 (dated by TCRdb to between 2020 and 2021). Libraries were prepared through the immunoSEQ multiplex PCR assay. This immuneACCESS table, as held by TCRdb, lists in-frame sequences with V and J called but not all clones. Of the missing ones, under half trace to an unresolved V gene in checked studies; the others have no known cause. Across this sample there are around 100,000 clones, with 80% to 90% seen only once. Approximately 3.4% of the sample is taken by the ten largest. Material: peripheral blood. All receptors derive from a woman aged 60 to 75 with acute or convalescent COVID-19.

This sequence joins TRBV5-1 and TRBJ2-2; 8 bases are shared with TRBD1. The V and J ends lost 4 bases and 1 base, in that order; junction bases with no gene match: 3. The CDR3 contains 15 residues. Per the germline V gene, CDR1 is SGHRS and CDR2 is YFSETQ. CDR3 coding DNA: TGCGCCAGCAGCACGGACAGGGTGAACACCGGGGAGCTGTTTTTT. Protein product: CASSTDRVNTGELFF.

The V gene is TRBV4-1, the J gene TRBJ2-1; D is possibly TRBD1 (5 bases). Trimming removed 2 bases from V and 2 bases from J, with 13 bases in between. The CDR3 runs to 16 residues. The germline V gene has CDR1 MGHRA and CDR2 YSYEKL. The CDR3 DNA reads as TGCGCCAGCAGCCAATCAGGGTTGAACCCCTACAATGAGCAGTTCTTC. Amino acids: CASSQSGLNPYNEQFF.

This clone has a single count. V is TRBV6-2 or TRBV6-3 and J is TRBJ2-1, with 11 nucleotides matching TRBD2. CDR1 is MNHEY and CDR2 is SVGEGT in the germline V gene. The CDR3 has 16 amino acids. Trimming took 2 bases from V and 5 from J; bases not matched to a gene: 5. The CDR3 spells CASSYPTSGSHNEQFF. The CDR3 nucleotides read TGTGCCAGCAGTTACCCCACTAGCGGGAGTCACAATGAGCAGTTCTTC.

The V call is TRBV7-6, the J call TRBJ2-3; the match to TRBD2 covers 12 bases. Germline-derived CDR1 and CDR2 are SGHVS and FNYEAQ. The trim removed 5 bases at V and 1 base at J, leaving 16 bases unmatched. This CDR3 spans 20 amino acids. The CDR3: CASSATLAGGSAVGTDTQYF. In DNA form, the CDR3 reads TGTGCCAGCAGCGCGACACTAGCGGGAGGATCAGCGGTTGGCACAGATACGCAGTATTTT. Looking up the rest from reference TRBV7-6 and TRBJ2-3 gives the full variable domain: GAGVSQSPRYKVTKRGQDVALRCDPISGHVSLYWYRQALGQGPEFLTYFNYEAQQDKSGLPNDRFSAERPEGSISTLTIQRTEQRDSAMYRCASSATLAGGSAVGTDTQYFGPGTRLTVL.

The chain couples TRBV28 to TRBJ2-1; possible D gene TRBD1, 6 bases. In germline, CDR1 is MDHEN, CDR2 SYDVKM. This CDR3 spans 18 amino acids. V shed 2 bases and J shed 0 bases, with 17 bases lying between them. Written as DNA, the CDR3 is TGTGCCAGCAGTTTACCCCCAATGGGGGCCAGCTCCTACAATGAGCAGTTCTTC. It is translated as CASSLPPMGASSYNEQFF.

This sequence joins TRBV19 and TRBJ1-2, with 9 bases aligning to TRBD1. The CDR3 consists of 14 residues. The germline gives CDR1 LNHDA, CDR2 SQIVND (reference sequence). With 5 bases clipped from V and 5 bases from J, the junction kept 6 bases outside the gene matches. The CDR3 here is CASSSGDRVYGYTF. The CDR3 coding sequence is TGTGCCAGTAGTTCCGGGGACAGGGTATATGGCTACACCTTC.

A single count supports this clone. The rearrangement links TRBV19 to TRBJ1-5, with TRBD1 matching over 9 bases. Germline trimming cut 5 bases from V and 7 bases from J; bases unmatched to any gene: 9. Germline V lookup: CDR1 LNHDA, CDR2 SQIVND (reference sequence). There are 15 residues in the CDR3. DNA of the CDR3: TGTGCCAGTAGTGGCCGGGACAGGGCCCGCCAGCCCCAGCATTTT. It yields the protein CASSGRDRARQPQHF.

The count of this clone is one. V usage is TRBV2 and J usage is TRBJ1-2; no definite D call. The CDR3 totals 13 residues. Germline V gene sequence: CDR1 SNHLY, CDR2 FYNNEI. V lost 5 bases and J 8 bases, leaving 15 bases between the germline ends. CDR3 residues: CASSLGVSGGYTF. DNA of the CDR3: TGTGCCAGCAGTCTCGGGGTATCGGGAGGCTACACCTTC.

This chain connects TRBV28 to TRBJ1-2; no definite D call. The V end lost 1 base, the J end lost 2 bases, and 8 bases lay between the germline ends. Looked up from germline, CDR1 is MDHEN and CDR2 is SYDVKM. The CDR3 is made up of 14 amino acids. Written as DNA, the CDR3 is TGTGCCAGCAGTTTATTCTCGGGGAACTATGGCTACACCTTC. Residues: CASSLFSGNYGYTF.

V is TRBV30 and J is TRBJ2-5; possible D gene TRBD1, 5 bases. Deletions cut 5 bases from V and 1 base from J, with 8 bases between. Germline CDR1 GTSNPN, CDR2 SVGIG (reference sequence). The length of the CDR3 is 12 residues. CDR3 nucleotide sequence: TGTGCCTGGGGACATTCCCAAGAGACCCAGTACTTC. Residues: CAWGHSQETQYF.

This clone appeared a single time. The chain uses TRBV28 and TRBJ1-4, with D unclear. Germline CDR1 MDHEN, CDR2 SYDVKM. The CDR3 runs to 16 residues. V was clipped by 6 bases and J by 7 bases, with 21 bases between them. The CDR3 here is CASRAPGGRGSEKLFF. The CDR3 DNA reads TGTGCCAGCAGAGCTCCGGGCGGCCGGGGTTCTGAAAAACTGTTTTTT.

The chain carries TRBV21-1 and TRBJ2-1; the table's D call of TRBD2 was not tested on the DNA. TRBV21-1 is noted as a pseudogene. The CDR3 extends over 16 amino acids. This CDR3 is CASAQTRANFYNEQFF. DNA for the CDR3: TGTGCCAGCGCCCAGACGAGGGCGAATTTTTACAATGAGCAGTTCTTC.

This rearrangement joins TRBV25-1 to TRBJ1-6, with 7 positions matching TRBD1. J lost 3 bases, V lost 6 bases, and 5 bases had no gene match. The CDR3 is made up of 15 amino acids. CDR1 and CDR2 (germline): MGHDK, SYGVNS. The CDR3 here is CASRGDSVYNSPLHF. CDR3 sequence (DNA): TGTGCCAGCAGGGGGGACAGCGTCTATAATTCACCCCTCCACTTT.

The chain is built from TRBV7-2 and TRBJ1-3, with 7 bases identical to TRBD1. CDR3 length equals 16 residues. Germline CDR1 and CDR2: SGHTA and FQGNSA. Germline trimming cut 1 base from V and 5 bases from J; bases unmatched to any gene: 8. CDR3 sequence reads: CASSLGGTARRNTIYF. The DNA for the CDR3 is TGTGCCAGCAGCTTAGGAGGGACAGCTAGAAGAAACACCATATATTTT. Filled out from reference TRBV7-2 and TRBJ1-3, the complete variable domain reads GAGVSQSPSNKVTEKGKDVELRCDPISGHTALYWYRQSLGQGLEFLIYFQGNSAPDKSGLPSDRFSAERTGGSVSTLTIQRTQQEDSAVYLCASSLGGTARRNTIYFGEGSWLTVV.

The CDR3 DNA follows: TGTGCCAGCAGTCCTTTCCCGGGGAACACTGAAGCTTTCTTT. Translating gives CASSPFPGNTEAFF. The chain recombines TRBV6-5 with TRBJ1-1; D is unclear. V shed 5 bases and J shed 1 base, with 11 bases lying between them. The CDR3 runs 14 residues. CDR1 MNHEY and CDR2 SVGAGI come from the germline V gene.

The CDR3 nucleotides are TGTGCCAGCAGGAAGGTGGGAGCAGAAGAGACCCAGTACTTC. Residues: CASRKVGAEETQYF. The J gene is TRBJ2-5, the V gene TRBV6-5, with a possible D match to TRBD2 (5 bases). Germline values: CDR1 MNHEY, CDR2 SVGAGI. This CDR3 is built from 14 residues. Trimming removed 6 bases at V and 3 bases at J, with 14 bases between.

The chain couples TRBV20-1 to TRBJ1-1; TRBD1 is a possible D gene (5 bases). The length of the CDR3 is 14 residues. CDR1 is DFQATT, CDR2 SNEGSKA, per germline (reference sequence). V was clipped by 3 bases and J by 2 bases, with 13 bases between them. The CDR3 loop reads CSASSLTANTEAFF. DNA for the CDR3: TGCAGTGCTAGTTCCCTGACAGCCAACACTGAAGCTTTCTTT.

The V gene is TRBV4-1, the J gene TRBJ1-4; unclear D gene. The CDR3 is 17 residues long. Trimming shortened V by 1 base and J by 11 bases, and 23 bases separated the two germline ends. Germline CDR1 reads MGHRA; CDR2 reads YSYEKL. CDR3 sequence (DNA): TGCGCCAGCAGCCAAGTTCAAGCCGAGGCCCTACACCCCAAACTGTTTTTT. Its translation is CASSQVQAEALHPKLFF.

The chain employs TRBV7-6 and TRBJ2-5; 7 bases map to TRBD2. The V and J ends lost 3 bases and 4 bases, in that order; junction bases with no gene match: 8. Germline CDR1 and CDR2: SGHVS and FNYEAQ. CDR3 length equals 15 residues. The CDR3 sequence: CASSFVGGGGETQYF. The CDR3 DNA reads as TGTGCCAGCAGCTTCGTGGGGGGGGGTGGAGAGACCCAGTACTTC.

The gene calls are TRBV5-1 and TRBJ2-3; no firm D call. Trimming pared 4 bases from V and 1 base from J, leaving 10 bases between. CDR1 and CDR2 (germline): SGHRS, YFSETQ. The CDR3 totals 14 residues. CDR3 in amino acids: CASSPTSGTDTQYF. For the CDR3, the DNA is TGCGCCAGCAGCCCCACCTCAGGCACAGATACGCAGTATTTT.

The chain links TRBV19 to TRBJ1-2; no clear D gene. Germline values: CDR1 LNHDA, CDR2 SQIVND (reference sequence). The CDR3 extends over 11 amino acids. Trimming took off 10 bases at V and 8 bases at J, with 14 bases between the two ends. Here the CDR3 reads CATRHNVGYTF. CDR3 bases: TGTGCCACCAGACATAATGTAGGCTACACCTTC.

The rearrangement uses TRBV11-1 and TRBJ2-7; 8 positions match TRBD1. After removal of 6 bases from V and 5 bases from J, the junction contained 6 bases not matched to a gene. The germline V gene encodes CDR1 SGHAT and CDR2 FQDESV (reference sequence). This CDR3 is 13 amino acids long. For the CDR3, the DNA is TGTGCCAGCAGTGGACAGGGAATCCACGAGCAGTACTTC. Its translation: CASSGQGIHEQYF. The variable domain in full, with the rest retrieved from reference TRBV11-1 and TRBJ2-7, is EAEVAQSPRYKITEKSQAVAFWCDPISGHATLYWYRQILGQGPELLVQFQDESVVDDSQLPKDRFSAERLKGVDSTLKIQPAELGDSAMYLCASSGQGIHEQYFGPGTRLTVT.

The chain combines TRBV15 with TRBJ1-1; TRBD1 is a possible D gene (6 bases). The CDR3 has 14 residues. Per the germline V gene, CDR1 is LNHNV and CDR2 is YYDKDF (reference sequence). Deletions cut 0 bases from V and 6 bases from J, with 11 bases between. The CDR3 bases are TGTGCCACCAGCAGAGATAGGGGGTCCGCTGAAGCTTTCTTT. It translates to CATSRDRGSAEAFF.